Presented here are 30 T cell receptor beta chains from one specimen sequenced in a study of blood T cell repertoires in COVID-19. This table comes from immunoSEQ multiplex PCR, and its TCRdb copy is limited to in-frame clones, with some not included. The sample lists 84,000 or so clones, 60% to 85% occurring once. Sample: peripheral blood. Every receptor here comes from a human donor in a cohort sampled during active COVID-19.

J is TRBJ1-2 and V is TRBV16, with 10 positions matching TRBD1. V trimming: 2 bases; J trimming: 0 bases; junction bases outside the gene matches: 6. The CDR3 consists of 17 residues. Per germline, CDR1 KGHSY and CDR2 FQNENV. As DNA, the CDR3 is TGTGCCAGCAGCCAACTCGGACAGGGGGTAGCTAACTATGGCTACACCTTC. Its translation: CASSQLGQGVANYGYTF.

This clone showed up just a few times. V gene TRBV11-3 combines with J gene TRBJ2-7, with D possibly matching TRBD1 (5 bases). CDR1 and CDR2 from the germline V gene are SGHNT and YENEEA. This CDR3 is built from 14 residues. V lost 3 bases and J lost 3, with 12 bases in between. The CDR3 reads CASSFRQGLYEQYF. Written as DNA, the CDR3 is TGTGCCAGCAGCTTCAGGCAGGGCCTCTACGAGCAGTACTTC.

The chain uses TRBV6-5 and TRBJ2-4; a weak D match, TRBD1 (5 bases). Germline assignment: CDR1 MNHEY and CDR2 SVGAGI. This CDR3 region has 15 residues. Trimming stripped 7 bases from V and 4 bases from J, with 17 bases between. Here the CDR3 DNA reads TGTGCCAGCACCCCCTTTGGGGCACCTAAAAACATTCAGTACTTC. Protein sequence: CASTPFGAPKNIQYF.

V is TRBV2 and J is TRBJ1-2; TRBD1 agrees at 7 bases. J lost 7 bases, V lost 4 bases, and 6 bases had no gene match. The germline gives CDR1 SNHLY, CDR2 FYNNEI. The CDR3 spans 13 residues. CDR3 nucleotide sequence: TGTGCCAGCAGTGTAGACAGGGAGGTTGGCTACACCTTC. The encoded protein is CASSVDREVGYTF.

This chain joins TRBV28 and TRBJ2-3, with 8 bases lining up with TRBD1. Unmatched junction bases numbered 10, after V lost 5 bases and J lost 6 bases. There are 15 residues in the CDR3. Germline CDR1 MDHEN, CDR2 SYDVKM. CDR3 amino acids: CASSPTWTGRDTQYF. The CDR3 bases are TGTGCCAGCAGTCCCACCTGGACAGGGCGGGATACGCAGTATTTT.

A few counts support this clone. CDR3 bases: TGTGCCAGCAGTGGGGGGGACAGGGGTTCCTACGAGCAGTACTTC. Translation: CASSGGDRGSYEQYF. The rearrangement links TRBV25-1 to TRBJ2-7; 10 nucleotides match TRBD1. The CDR3 extends over 15 amino acids. CDR1 MGHDK and CDR2 SYGVNS come from the germline V gene. Trimming took 4 bases from V and 1 from J; bases not matched to a gene: 4.

This clone was seen a single time. CDR3 nucleotide sequence: TGTGCCAGCTCCCGGGAGCGGGGGCGCGAGCAGTACTTC. The encoded protein is CASSRERGREQYF. The rearrangement joins TRBV18 to TRBJ2-7; TRBD2 agrees at 8 bases. V lost 6 bases to trimming and J lost 6 bases; unmatched junction nucleotides: 7. This CDR3 has 13 amino acids. Looked up from germline, CDR1 is KGHSH and CDR2 is LQKENI.

This clone was found once. The V call is TRBV24-1, the J call TRBJ1-2; TRBD1 might be the D (5 bases). Germline V gene data show CDR1 as KGHDR and CDR2 as SFDVKD. Trimming took 2 bases from V and 2 from J, leaving 17 bases between them. The CDR3 covers 17 residues. CDR3 in DNA: TGTGCCACCAGTGATTCCGCCGCGGGAGGGACCAACTATGGCTACACCTTC. Translated: CATSDSAAGGTNYGYTF.

The chain recombines TRBV5-1 with TRBJ2-7; 11 nucleotides match TRBD1. The CDR3 runs to 15 residues. Germline CDR1 reads SGHRS; CDR2 reads YFSETQ. J lost 5 bases, V lost 4 bases, and 8 bases had no gene match. In DNA, the CDR3 is TGCGCCAGCAGCGAAGGACAGGGGGCATTCAACGAGCAGTACTTC. Amino acid sequence: CASSEGQGAFNEQYF.

The chain links TRBV7-2 to TRBJ1-6; 8 bases match TRBD1. Trimming removed 3 bases from V and 6 bases from J; junction bases left unmatched: 1. The CDR3 consists of 14 residues. Germline CDR1 is SGHTA and CDR2 is FQGNSA. This CDR3 is CASSFGQGNSPLHF. The CDR3 DNA follows: TGTGCCAGCAGCTTTGGACAGGGTAATTCACCCCTCCACTTT.

The chain is built from TRBV6-5 and TRBJ1-5, with no clear D. Per the germline V gene, CDR1 is MNHEY and CDR2 is SVGAGI. Trimming pared 0 bases from V and 5 bases from J, leaving 5 bases between. This CDR3 is 13 amino acids long. CDR3: CASSYSEDQPQHF. CDR3 coding DNA: TGTGCCAGCAGTTACTCGGAGGATCAGCCCCAGCATTTT.

This chain connects TRBV13 to TRBJ2-2, with D perhaps TRBD1 (5 bases). V gave up 2 bases and J gave up 1 base, with 8 bases separating them. CDR3 length equals 15 residues. Germline loops: CDR1 PRHDT, CDR2 FYEKMQ (reference sequence). This CDR3 is CASSLLRGNTGELFF. The CDR3 region has the DNA TGTGCCAGCAGCTTACTAAGGGGGAACACCGGGGAGCTGTTTTTT.

The rearrangement links TRBV11-2 to TRBJ2-3, with D possibly TRBD2 on 7 matching bases. Germline CDR1 SGHAT, CDR2 FQNNGV. V dropped 3 bases and J dropped 1 base, with 14 bases sitting between them. The CDR3 has 16 amino acids. In DNA form, the CDR3 reads TGTGCCAGCAGCTTGTTTGGGGGGGCGGGCACAGATACGCAGTATTTT. This codes for CASSLFGGAGTDTQYF.

This clone was recorded once. V is TRBV6-6 and J is TRBJ1-5; the D is unclear. Germline V CDR1 and CDR2: MNHNY, SVGAGI (reference sequence). The CDR3 runs 16 residues. The V end lost 7 bases, the J end lost 3 bases, and 19 bases lay between the germline ends. CDR3 amino acids: CASTTLYGVNNQPQHF. CDR3 bases: TGTGCCAGCACTACCCTCTACGGGGTAAACAATCAGCCCCAGCATTTT.

The count of this clone is one. The gene calls are TRBV7-7 and TRBJ2-7, with 10 bases matching TRBD2. After removal of 5 bases from V and 4 bases from J, the junction contained 14 bases not matched to a gene. CDR3 length: 17 residues. Germline V gives CDR1 SSHAT, CDR2 FNYEAQ (reference sequence). CDR3 region: CASSLGLADINGYEQYF. In nucleotides, the CDR3 is TGTGCCAGCAGCCTTGGACTAGCGGACATTAATGGTTACGAGCAGTACTTC.

The V and J genes are TRBV24-1 and TRBJ1-4; D might be TRBD1 (5 bases). The CDR3 extends over 13 amino acids. Trimming removed 5 bases from V and 8 bases from J, with 11 bases in between. Germline CDR1 reads KGHDR; CDR2 reads SFDVKD. CDR3 protein: CATSGQGGEKLFF. In nucleotides, the CDR3 is TGTGCCACCAGTGGGCAGGGCGGCGAAAAACTGTTTTTT.

The rearrangement links TRBV6-2 or TRBV6-3 to TRBJ2-1, with D tentatively TRBD2 (6 bases). This CDR3 has 17 amino acids. Germline assignment: CDR1 MNHEY and CDR2 SVGEGT. V lost 0 bases to trimming and J lost 2 bases, with 14 bases between them. CDR3 in amino acids: CASSYSGLALTYNEQFF. The CDR3 nucleotides are TGTGCCAGCAGTTACTCCGGGCTAGCGCTAACCTACAATGAGCAGTTCTTC.

The chain employs TRBV11-2 and TRBJ1-4; TRBD1 matches at 9 bases. Per germline, CDR1 SGHAT and CDR2 FQNNGV. This CDR3 has 12 residues. The trim removed 8 bases at V and 8 bases at J, leaving 3 bases unmatched. Written as DNA, the CDR3 is TGTGCCAGCGGACAGGGGCTAGAAAAACTGTTTTTT. Translating gives CASGQGLEKLFF.

The chain couples TRBV27 to TRBJ2-7; a possible D gene is TRBD2 (5 bases). Germline lookup yields CDR1 MNHEY and CDR2 SMNVEV (reference sequence). The CDR3 runs to 13 residues. The ends were cut back, 3 bases at V and 2 bases at J, with 8 bases in the middle. The CDR3 reads CASSFGEPYEQYF. DNA of the CDR3: TGTGCCAGCAGTTTCGGGGAACCCTACGAGCAGTACTTC.

This chain joins TRBV27 and TRBJ2-3; D is uncertain. The CDR3 is 15 amino acids. Germline V CDR1 and CDR2: MNHEY, SMNVEV (reference sequence). With 2 bases removed from V and 0 bases from J, the gap between germline ends came to 9 bases. In DNA, the CDR3 is TGTGCCAGCAGTTTAGCCCTATTAAGCACAGATACGCAGTATTTT. It translates to CASSLALLSTDTQYF.

This chain uses TRBV28 with TRBJ2-7; a possible D gene is TRBD2 (6 bases). The CDR3 is 11 residues long. V was pared by 6 bases and J by 4 bases, with 7 bases between. Germline CDR1 and CDR2: MDHEN and SYDVKM. CDR3 protein: CASRGRYEQYF. The CDR3, as DNA: TGTGCCAGCAGGGGGAGGTACGAGCAGTACTTC.

This clone has a single count. This sequence joins TRBV5-4 and TRBJ1-2; 12 nucleotides agree with TRBD1. The V and J ends lost 4 bases and 3 bases, in that order; junction bases with no gene match: 4. The CDR3 loop spans 15 amino acids. Germline V gene data show CDR1 as SGHNT and CDR2 as YYREEE (reference sequence). CDR3 bases: TGTGCCAGCAGCGGGGGACAGGGGGCTTACTATGGCTACACCTTC. Translating it yields CASSGGQGAYYGYTF.

This sequence joins TRBV24-1 and TRBJ1-2, with D possibly matching TRBD1 (6 bases). V was clipped by 5 bases and J by 8 bases, with 11 bases between them. This CDR3 is 12 amino acids long. Germline CDR1 and CDR2: KGHDR and SFDVKD. The CDR3 protein is CATSARGDGYTF. The CDR3 coding sequence is TGTGCCACCAGTGCCAGGGGTGACGGCTACACCTTC.

Points on this clone: One end of the junction is discordant with germline, which a read error may explain. The gene calls are TRBV20-1 and TRBJ2-7, with 7 positions matching TRBD1. CDR3 length: 11 residues. Germline CDR1 reads DFQATT; CDR2 reads SNEGSKA (reference sequence). CDR3 DNA: TGCAGTGCCTCGACTTCCGGGACAGTATTCTTC. This sequence encodes CSASTSGTVFF.

This chain joins TRBV21-1 and TRBJ1-5. TRBV21-1 is marked as a pseudogene. The CDR3 totals 17 residues. The CDR3 spells CASSKGPSGNSNQPQHF. The DNA of the CDR3 is TGTGCCAGCAGCAAAGGCCCCTCGGGTAATAGCAATCAGCCCCAGCATTTT.

J is TRBJ2-7 and V is TRBV27, with 7 bases that match TRBD1. The CDR3 extends over 16 amino acids. Unmatched junction bases numbered 7, after V lost 0 bases and J lost 2 bases. The germline gives CDR1 MNHEY, CDR2 SMNVEV (reference sequence). Here the CDR3 DNA reads TGTGCCAGCAGTTTATCTGAGACAGGGCGGGCCTACGAGCAGTACTTC. Protein product: CASSLSETGRAYEQYF.

This clone was counted between two and nine times. J is TRBJ2-7 and V is TRBV18; 9 bases match TRBD1. Germline V CDR1 and CDR2: KGHSH, LQKENI. V dropped 5 bases and J dropped 1; count of bases not matched to a gene: 6. The CDR3 loop spans 15 amino acids. CDR3 in amino acids: CASSTFGTGSYEQYF. CDR3 DNA: TGTGCCAGCTCAACCTTCGGGACAGGGTCCTACGAGCAGTACTTC.

The chain recombines TRBV13 with TRBJ2-7; D is perhaps TRBD1 (5 bases). The CDR3 covers 14 residues. V lost 6 bases and J lost 4, with 16 bases in between. Per germline, CDR1 PRHDT and CDR2 FYEKMQ (reference sequence). DNA for the CDR3: TGTGCCAGCAGGAAATGGGCTTACAGGTACGAGCAGTACTTC. Translating it yields CASRKWAYRYEQYF.

The genes are TRBV5-8 and TRBJ1-6; 7 bases are shared with TRBD1. V gave up 0 bases and J gave up 8 bases; unmatched junction bases: 5. CDR1 and CDR2 from the germline V gene are SGHTS and YDEGEE. The CDR3 has 15 amino acids. The CDR3 is CASSLAGGWDSPLHF. As DNA, the CDR3 is TGTGCCAGCAGCTTGGCAGGGGGGTGGGATTCACCCCTCCACTTT.

CDR3 sequence reads: CASSLAHLSYEQYF. Here the CDR3 DNA reads TGTGCCAGCAGCTTAGCTCACTTAAGCTACGAGCAGTACTTC. The chain employs TRBV7-2 and TRBJ2-7; D call uncertain. This CDR3 region has 14 residues. The V end lost 0 bases, the J end lost 3 bases, and 9 bases lay between the germline ends. Looked up from germline, CDR1 is SGHTA and CDR2 is FQGNSA. Complete variable domain (other parts from reference TRBV7-2 and TRBJ2-7): GAGVSQSPSNKVTEKGKDVELRCDPISGHTALYWYRQSLGQGLEFLIYFQGNSAPDKSGLPSDRFSAERTGGSVSTLTIQRTQQEDSAVYLCASSLAHLSYEQYFGPGTRLTVT.